A selection of T cell receptor beta chains follows, all from one sample in a study of blood T cell repertoires in COVID-19. The protocol was immunoSEQ multiplex PCR, while the TCRdb copy is restricted to in-frame clones and leaves out a portion. The data hold about 110,000 clones, with roughly 71% observed a single time. The sequencing input was peripheral blood. The receptor source for this set is a man of 80 years or more with acute or convalescent COVID-19. Each CDR3 is given with its conserved first and last residue. A D gene is named only where the DNA matches it firmly. Size values are once, few and many counts, or a class for expanded clones, and some rows have none.

>TRBJ2-1|-|few|TRBV15
CATSREGEPPNEQFF
TGTGCCACCAGCAGAGAGGGAGAGCCGCCAAATGAGCAGTTCTTC
>TRBJ2-7|-|-|TRBV6-5
CASSYSSGVEQYF
TGTGCCAGCAGTTACTCGTCAGGGGTCGAGCAGTACTTC
>TRBJ1-5|-|-|TRBV6-2/TRBV6-3
CASSYSSFEGDQPQHF
TGTGCCAGCAGTTACTCGAGTTTTGAGGGGGATCAGCCCCAGCATTTT
>TRBJ2-7|TRBD2|-|TRBV6-6
CASRSGSSYEQYF
TGTGCCAGCAGAAGCGGGAGCTCCTACGAGCAGTACTTC
>TRBJ1-1|-|few|TRBV6-5
CASKRPNTEAFF
TGTGCCAGCAAGAGGCCGAACACTGAAGCTTTCTTT
>TRBJ2-3|-|-|TRBV14
CASSQFLGTKGDTQYF
TGTGCCAGCAGCCAATTTTTGGGGACAAAAGGGGATACGCAGTATTTT
>TRBJ1-2|-|-|TRBV11-2
CASSLGAGTYGYTF
TGTGCCAGCAGCTTAGGGGCGGGGACCTATGGCTACACCTTC
>TRBJ1-1|-|-|TRBV2
CASSVSPRAFF
TGTGCCAGCAGTGTTTCCCCGCGAGCTTTCTTT
>TRBJ2-2|-|once|TRBV10-3
CAISISTDTGELFF
TGTGCCATCAGTATCTCGACTGACACCGGGGAGCTGTTTTTT
>TRBJ2-7|TRBD2|-|TRBV6-2/TRBV6-3
CASSSEREGSEQYF
TGTGCCAGCAGTTCCGAGCGGGAGGGGAGCGAGCAGTACTTC
>TRBJ1-5|TRBD1|-|TRBV30
CAWSRDSNQPQHF
TGTGCCTGGAGCCGGGACAGTAATCAGCCCCAGCATTTT
>TRBJ1-5|-|-|TRBV20-1
CSASPGVNQPQHF
TGCAGTGCTAGTCCGGGGGTTAATCAGCCCCAGCATTTT
>TRBJ2-2|-|-|TRBV6-4
CASSPQGGILAGELFF
TGTGCCAGCAGTCCACAGGGGGGGATCCTCGCCGGGGAGCTGTTTTTT
>TRBJ1-6|-|once|TRBV15
CATSRDRSLHF
TGTGCCACCAGCAGAGATCGGTCCCTCCACTTT
>TRBJ2-2|TRBD2|-|TRBV7-8
CASSSLATNTGELFF
TGTGCCAGCAGCTCACTAGCGACAAACACCGGGGAGCTGTTTTTT
>TRBJ1-1|TRBD1|-|TRBV18
CASSRDRGNTEAFF
TGTGCCAGCTCTCGGGACAGGGGAAACACTGAAGCTTTCTTT
>TRBJ2-2|TRBD2|-|TRBV6-6
CASGDSLLAGSGELFF
TGTGCCAGCGGGGATAGTCTCCTAGCGGGGTCCGGGGAGCTGTTTTTT
>TRBJ2-7|TRBD1|once|TRBV2
CASRETGGGYEQYF
TGTGCCAGCAGAGAGACAGGGGGCGGGTACGAGCAGTACTTC
>TRBJ1-2|-|-|TRBV6-5
CASESGGGYTF
TGTGCCAGCGAATCGGGGGGTGGCTACACCTTC
>TRBJ1-2|TRBD1|few|TRBV4-1
CASSQLTGGQSYGYTF
TGCGCCAGCAGCCAACTGACTGGGGGACAGAGCTATGGCTACACCTTC
>TRBJ2-7|TRBD1|few|TRBV7-9
CASSTGQGYEQYF
TGTGCCAGCAGCACGGGACAGGGCTACGAGCAGTACTTC
>TRBJ1-2|-|-|TRBV9
CASSVVPSDGYTF
TGTGCCAGCAGCGTAGTCCCCTCCGATGGCTACACCTTC
>TRBJ2-1|TRBD2|few|TRBV19
CASSVSASGNNEQFF
TGTGCCAGTAGTGTATCCGCTAGCGGAAACAATGAGCAGTTCTTC
>TRBJ2-7|-|-|TRBV7-9
CASSVDGRMWQYF
TGTGCCAGCAGCGTAGATGGGAGAATGTGGCAGTACTTC
>TRBJ1-1|-|few|TRBV6-1
CASSARSGVGLGTEAFF
TGTGCCAGCAGTGCCCGTAGCGGGGTTGGTTTGGGTACTGAAGCTTTCTTT
>TRBJ2-5|-|few|TRBV6-5
CASGGLEETQYF
TGTGCCAGTGGGGGGTTGGAAGAGACCCAGTACTTC
>TRBJ1-2|-|once|TRBV28
CASSLLEQDGNGYTF
TGTGCCAGCAGTCTTCTTGAGCAGGACGGGAATGGCTACACCTTC
>TRBJ1-1|TRBD1|-|TRBV7-2
CASSLEFSGGTEAFF
TGTGCCAGCAGCTTAGAGTTTTCAGGGGGCACTGAAGCTTTCTTT
>TRBJ1-1|-|once|TRBV6-5
CASSRGLVAFF
TGTGCCAGCAGCCGTGGCCTGGTGGCTTTCTTT
>TRBJ1-5|-|-|TRBV12-3/TRBV12-4
CASSRTSNQPQHF
TGTGCCAGCAGTCGGACAAGCAATCAGCCCCAGCATTTT
>TRBJ1-4|TRBD1|-|TRBV7-2
CASSLPGQGTGATNEKLFF
TGTGCCAGCAGCTTACCGGGACAGGGCACGGGGGCAACTAATGAAAAACTGTTTTTT
>TRBJ2-7|TRBD2|few|TRBV5-1
CASREGTSGSEQYF
TGCGCCAGCAGGGAAGGGACTAGCGGGAGCGAGCAGTACTTC
>TRBJ2-1|TRBD2|-|TRBV7-2
CASSLAGLAGGRRYNEQFF
TGTGCCAGCAGCTTAGCGGGACTAGCGGGAGGGCGTCGCTACAATGAGCAGTTCTTC
>TRBJ2-3|TRBD2|-|TRBV7-2
CASSVTSGRVADTQYF
TGTGCCAGCAGCGTAACTAGCGGGAGGGTAGCAGATACGCAGTATTTT
>TRBJ2-1|TRBD1|-|TRBV6-6
CASSYSGQYNEQFF
TGTGCCAGCAGTTACTCGGGACAGTACAATGAGCAGTTCTTC
>TRBJ2-2|TRBD2|few|TRBV11-2
CASSFLGSGLNTGELFF
TGTGCCAGCAGCTTCTTAGGTAGCGGGTTGAACACCGGGGAGCTGTTTTTT
>TRBJ2-1|TRBD2|-|TRBV9
CASSEGFLGGLAGVGNEQFF
TGTGCCAGCAGCGAAGGGTTCTTGGGTGGACTAGCGGGAGTTGGTAATGAGCAGTTCTTC
>TRBJ2-6|-|-|TRBV19
CASSASGANVLTF
TGTGCCAGTAGTGCGAGTGGGGCCAACGTCCTGACTTTC
>TRBJ2-3|-|-|TRBV12-2
CASRLGSGDRYSTDTQYF
TGTGCAAGTCGCTTAGGCAGCGGGGACAGGTATAGCACAGATACGCAGTATTTT
>TRBJ1-5|-|-|TRBV25-1
CASSESGRGVGQPQHF
TGTGCCAGCAGTGAATCAGGAAGGGGTGTAGGTCAGCCCCAGCATTTT
>TRBJ1-1|TRBD1|-|TRBV28
CASSLRGQGRKNTEAFF
TGTGCCAGCAGTTTACGCGGACAGGGGAGGAAGAACACTGAAGCTTTCTTT